The source of this TCR beta chain is a study of blood T cells in healthy people across ages. This clonotype was picked up many times. Its antigen is unidentified. Around 9.4 milliliters was the volume of peripheral blood drawn from each donor. Total RNA, at least 5 micrograms per sample, came from PBMCs. The germline gives CDR1 MNHEY, CDR2 SVGAGI. The J segment lost 0 bases and the V segment lost 6 bases, leaving 5 bases of the junction unmatched. There are 15 residues in the CDR3. General study findings and limits: It was not known whether donors were CMV positive (a possible confounder of expanded clonotype changes). Strong correlation linked observed beta diversity and percent naive T cells.

A second roughly 6 to 12 cycle PCR used barcoded and J-beta primers. TCRdb ran MiXCR on the 5' RACE reads and lists one entry per CDR3 protein. The sample gives 700,000 or so distinct CDR3 sequences, 22% of which show up once; about 22% is in the top ten. The sample comprised blood. J is TRBJ2-1 and V is TRBV6-5; 7 positions agree with TRBD1. The source is a man in his 70s in good health. Here the CDR3 DNA reads TGTGCCAGCAGATCACAGGGGTCCTCCTACAATGAGCAGTTCTTC. It codes for CASRSQGSSYNEQFF.